This T cell receptor beta chain was identified during a study of cytomegalovirus exposure and HLA in healthy donors. Comments on this clone: What it binds is unknown.

Study-level points and caveats: TCR beta V- and J-gene trimming, according to a later analysis, was linked to a missense DCLRE1C variant.

Primers: 60 Vbeta forward and 13 Jbeta reverse. TCRdb's table, derived via immunoSEQ multiplex PCR, lists solely in-frame clones and lacks some. Its clone listing holds some 150,000 clones. Germline V gene data show CDR1 as SNHLY and CDR2 as FYNNEI. V lost 7 bases to trimming and J lost 0 bases; unmatched junction nucleotides: 9. The CDR3 consists of 17 residues. The TCR sequence derives from a woman between 18 and 29 years old in good health and CMV-seropositive. The chain employs TRBV2 and TRBJ2-4; 10 nucleotides line up with TRBD2. The material sequenced was PBMCs. CDR3 nucleotides: TGTGCCAGCAAGGTGGCTAGCGGGGGACTAGCCAAAAACATTCAGTACTTC. The encoded protein is CASKVASGGLAKNIQYF.